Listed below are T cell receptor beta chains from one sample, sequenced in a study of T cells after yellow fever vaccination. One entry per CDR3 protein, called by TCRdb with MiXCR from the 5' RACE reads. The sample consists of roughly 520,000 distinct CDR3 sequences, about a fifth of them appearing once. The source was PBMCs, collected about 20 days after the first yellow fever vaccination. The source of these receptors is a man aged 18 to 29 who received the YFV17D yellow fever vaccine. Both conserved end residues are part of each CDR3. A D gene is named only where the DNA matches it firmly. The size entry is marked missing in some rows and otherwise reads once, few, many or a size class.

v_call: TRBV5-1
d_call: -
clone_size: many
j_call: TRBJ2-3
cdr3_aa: CASSRTSSTDTQYF
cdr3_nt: TGCGCCAGCAGCAGGACATCTAGCACAGATACGCAGTATTTT

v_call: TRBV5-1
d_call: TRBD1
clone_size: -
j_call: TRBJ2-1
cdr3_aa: CASSLEGDRGYNEQFF
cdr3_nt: TGCGCCAGCAGCCTAGAGGGGGACAGGGGCTACAATGAGCAGTTCTTC

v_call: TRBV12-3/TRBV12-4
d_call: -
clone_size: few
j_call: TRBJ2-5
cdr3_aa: CASTEGGRETQYF
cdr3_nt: TGTGCCAGCACCGAAGGGGGTAGAGAGACCCAGTACTTC

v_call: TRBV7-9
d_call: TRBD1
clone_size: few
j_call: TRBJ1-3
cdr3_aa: CASRGQGSGNTIYF
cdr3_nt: TGTGCCTCCCGGGGACAGGGCTCTGGAAACACCATATATTTT

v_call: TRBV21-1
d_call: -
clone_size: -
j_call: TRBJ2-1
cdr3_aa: CASSKERSFVSYNEQFF
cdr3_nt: TGTGCCAGCAGCAAAGAGAGATCATTCGTCTCCTACAATGAGCAGTTCTTC

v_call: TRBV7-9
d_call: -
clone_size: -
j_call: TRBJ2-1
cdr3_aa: CASSPRAGLSYNEQFF
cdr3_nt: TGTGCCAGCAGCCCTAGGGCAGGGCTCTCCTACAATGAGCAGTTCTTC

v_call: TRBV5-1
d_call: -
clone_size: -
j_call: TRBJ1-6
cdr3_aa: CASSFEGIDSPLHF
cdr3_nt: TGCGCCAGCAGCTTCGAGGGGATCGATTCACCCCTCCACTTT

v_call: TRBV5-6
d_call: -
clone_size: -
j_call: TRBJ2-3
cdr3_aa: CASSLLLAQSTDTQYF
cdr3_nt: TGTGCCAGCAGCTTACTCTTAGCGCAATCCACAGATACGCAGTATTTT

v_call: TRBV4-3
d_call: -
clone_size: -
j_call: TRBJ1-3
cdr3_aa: CASSSRRTSDGNTIYF
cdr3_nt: TGCGCCAGCAGCTCCCGCCGGACGTCAGATGGAAACACCATATATTTT

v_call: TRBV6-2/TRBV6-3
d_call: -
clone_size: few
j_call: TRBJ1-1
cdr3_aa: CASSRIGWDTEAFF
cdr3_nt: TGTGCCAGCAGTCGTATCGGATGGGACACTGAAGCTTTCTTT

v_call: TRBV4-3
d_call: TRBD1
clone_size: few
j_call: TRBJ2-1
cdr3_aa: CASSQERGTAHWDEQFF
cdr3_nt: TGCGCCAGCAGCCAAGAGAGGGGGACAGCCCACTGGGATGAGCAGTTCTTC

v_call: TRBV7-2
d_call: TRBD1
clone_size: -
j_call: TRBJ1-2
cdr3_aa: CASSSDRGEMYYTF
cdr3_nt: TGTGCCAGCAGCTCGGACAGGGGCGAAATGTACTACACCTTC

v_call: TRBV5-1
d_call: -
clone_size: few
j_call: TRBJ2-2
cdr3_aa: CASSFAAGELFF
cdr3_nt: TGCGCCAGCAGCTTCGCAGCCGGGGAGCTGTTTTTT

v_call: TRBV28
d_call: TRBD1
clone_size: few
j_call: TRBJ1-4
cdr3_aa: CASALDRSNEKLFF
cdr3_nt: TGTGCCAGCGCCCTGGACAGGAGTAATGAAAAACTGTTTTTT

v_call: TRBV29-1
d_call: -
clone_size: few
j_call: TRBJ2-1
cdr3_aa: CSVVPAGGGDEQFF
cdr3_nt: TGCAGCGTTGTCCCCGCAGGGGGGGGGGATGAGCAGTTCTTC

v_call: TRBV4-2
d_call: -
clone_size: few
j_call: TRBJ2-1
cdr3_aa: CASSPWDSMVGQFF
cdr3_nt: TGTGCCAGCAGCCCGTGGGACTCAATGGTAGGGCAGTTCTTC

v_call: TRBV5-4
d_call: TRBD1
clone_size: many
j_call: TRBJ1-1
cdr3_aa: CASSLGTGLNTEAFF
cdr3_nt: TGTGCCAGCAGCTTGGGGACAGGATTAAACACTGAAGCTTTCTTT

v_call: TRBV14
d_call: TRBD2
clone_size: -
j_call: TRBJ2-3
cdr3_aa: CASSQERGRKTDTQYF
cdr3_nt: TGTGCCAGCAGCCAAGAGCGGGGGAGGAAGACAGATACGCAGTATTTT

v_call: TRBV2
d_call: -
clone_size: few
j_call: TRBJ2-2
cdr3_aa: CASSGMGPGELFF
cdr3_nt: TGTGCCAGCAGCGGAATGGGGCCCGGGGAGCTGTTTTTT

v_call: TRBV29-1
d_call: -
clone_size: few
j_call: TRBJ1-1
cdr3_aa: CSVELQQRTEAFF
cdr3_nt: TGCAGCGTTGAATTACAGCAGCGGACTGAAGCTTTCTTT

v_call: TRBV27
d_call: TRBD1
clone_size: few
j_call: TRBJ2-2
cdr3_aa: CASSDRGYRANTGELFF
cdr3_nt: TGTGCCAGCAGTGACAGGGGGTATAGGGCGAACACCGGGGAGCTGTTTTTT

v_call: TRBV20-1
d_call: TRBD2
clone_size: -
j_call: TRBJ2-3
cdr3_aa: CSAPVRTSGTDTQYF
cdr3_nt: TGCAGTGCCCCCGTAAGGACTAGCGGCACAGATACGCAGTATTTT

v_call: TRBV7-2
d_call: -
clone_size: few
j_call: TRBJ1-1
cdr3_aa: CASSLGVRGASEAFF
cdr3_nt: TGTGCCAGCAGCTTAGGGGTCAGGGGTGCGTCTGAAGCTTTCTTT

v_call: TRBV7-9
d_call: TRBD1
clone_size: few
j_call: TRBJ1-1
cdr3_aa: CASSFRQGTTEAFF
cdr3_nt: TGTGCCAGCAGTTTTCGACAGGGGACCACTGAAGCTTTCTTT

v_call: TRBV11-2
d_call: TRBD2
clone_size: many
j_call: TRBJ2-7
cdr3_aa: CASSLVEGRGEQYF
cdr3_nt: TGTGCCAGCAGCTTAGTCGAGGGGAGGGGCGAGCAGTACTTC

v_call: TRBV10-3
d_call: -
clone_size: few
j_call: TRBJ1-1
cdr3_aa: CAISDRTRNTEAFF
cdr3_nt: TGTGCCATCAGTGACAGAACGAGGAACACTGAAGCTTTCTTT

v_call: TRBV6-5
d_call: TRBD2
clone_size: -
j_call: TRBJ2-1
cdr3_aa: CASSYLAGGLNEQFF
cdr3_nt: TGTGCCAGCAGTTATTTGGCGGGGGGGCTCAATGAGCAGTTCTTC

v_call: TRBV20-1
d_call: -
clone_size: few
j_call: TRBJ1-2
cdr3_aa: CSARRRLEVHDGYTF
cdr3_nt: TGCAGTGCTAGAAGAAGACTGGAGGTACACGATGGCTACACCTTC

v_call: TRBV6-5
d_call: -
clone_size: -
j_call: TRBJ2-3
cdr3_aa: CASSYLGRGNTDTQYF
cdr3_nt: TGTGCCAGCAGTTATCTTGGCAGGGGTAACACAGATACGCAGTATTTT

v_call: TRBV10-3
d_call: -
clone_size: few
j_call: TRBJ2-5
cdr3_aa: CAISEGRDQETQYF
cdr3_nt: TGTGCCATCAGTGAAGGACGGGACCAAGAGACCCAGTACTTC

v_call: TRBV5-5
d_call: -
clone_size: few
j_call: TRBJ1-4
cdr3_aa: CASSLYWGGGEKLFF
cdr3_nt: TGTGCCAGCAGCTTGTATTGGGGAGGCGGTGAAAAACTGTTTTTT

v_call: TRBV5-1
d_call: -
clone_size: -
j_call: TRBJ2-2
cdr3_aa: CASSFTGNPNTGELFF
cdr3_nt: TGCGCCAGCAGCTTCACGGGTAATCCGAACACCGGGGAGCTGTTTTTT

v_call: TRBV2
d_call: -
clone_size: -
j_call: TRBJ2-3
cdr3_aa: CASSEEDRNTQYF
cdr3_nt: TGTGCCAGCAGCGAAGAAGACAGAAATACGCAGTATTTT

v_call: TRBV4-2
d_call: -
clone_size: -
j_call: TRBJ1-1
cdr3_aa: CASRRREGGDTEAFF
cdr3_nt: TGTGCCAGCAGACGGCGAGAAGGCGGGGACACTGAAGCTTTCTTT

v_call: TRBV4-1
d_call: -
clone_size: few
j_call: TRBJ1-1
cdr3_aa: CASSQDRSEAFF
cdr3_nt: TGCGCCAGCAGCCAAGACCGCAGTGAAGCTTTCTTT

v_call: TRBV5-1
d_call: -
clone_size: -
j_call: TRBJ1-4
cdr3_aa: CASSLEATNEKLFF
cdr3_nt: TGTGCCAGCAGCTTAGAAGCAACTAATGAAAAACTGTTTTTT

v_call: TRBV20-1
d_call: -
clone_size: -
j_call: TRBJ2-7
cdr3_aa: CSATPRGTGSSYEQYF
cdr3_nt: TGCAGTGCCACCCCCCGAGGGACCGGGAGCTCCTACGAGCAGTACTTC

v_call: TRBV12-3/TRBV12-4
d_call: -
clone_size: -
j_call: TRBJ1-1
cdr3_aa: CASSFAEGGAFF
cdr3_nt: TGTGCCAGCAGTTTTGCCGAAGGGGGAGCTTTCTTT

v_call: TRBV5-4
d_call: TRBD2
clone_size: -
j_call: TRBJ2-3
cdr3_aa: CASSRGRDSSTDTQYF
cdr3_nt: TGTGCCAGCAGCCGAGGGAGGGATTCTAGCACAGATACGCAGTATTTT

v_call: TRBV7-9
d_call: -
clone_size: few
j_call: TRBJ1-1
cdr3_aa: CASSPSRGGRYEAFF
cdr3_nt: TGTGCCAGCAGCCCGAGCAGGGGCGGTAGATATGAAGCTTTCTTT

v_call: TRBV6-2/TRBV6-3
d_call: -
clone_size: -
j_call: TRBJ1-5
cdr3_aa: CASRERQDNQPQHF
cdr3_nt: TGTGCCAGCAGGGAAAGACAGGACAATCAGCCCCAGCATTTT

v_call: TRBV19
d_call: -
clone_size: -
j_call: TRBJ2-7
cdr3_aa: CASTLGGRYEQYF
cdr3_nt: TGTGCCAGTACCCTAGGGGGGAGATACGAGCAGTACTTC

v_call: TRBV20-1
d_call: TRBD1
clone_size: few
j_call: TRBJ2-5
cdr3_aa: CSATGTAQETQYF
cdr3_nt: TGCAGTGCAACCGGGACAGCCCAAGAGACCCAGTACTTC

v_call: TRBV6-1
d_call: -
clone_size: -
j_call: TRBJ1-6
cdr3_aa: CARSTGPNSPLHF
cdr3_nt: TGTGCCAGGTCGACAGGTCCCAATTCACCCCTCCACTTT

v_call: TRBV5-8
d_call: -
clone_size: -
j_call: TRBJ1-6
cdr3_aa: CASSLLYDSPLHF
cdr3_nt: TGTGCCAGCAGCTTATTATATGACTCACCCCTCCACTTT

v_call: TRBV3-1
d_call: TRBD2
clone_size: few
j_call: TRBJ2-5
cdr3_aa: CVVAGHATETQYF
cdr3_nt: TGTGTAGTAGCGGGCCATGCCACGGAGACCCAGTACTTC

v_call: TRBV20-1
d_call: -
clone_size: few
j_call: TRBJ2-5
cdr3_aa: CSAPSPASETQYF
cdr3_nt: TGCAGTGCTCCCTCTCCAGCTTCAGAGACCCAGTACTTC

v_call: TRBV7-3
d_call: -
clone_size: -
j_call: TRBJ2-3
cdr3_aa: CASSVGSLAGGGTQYF
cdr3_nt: TGTGCCAGCAGCGTGGGATCCCTCGCTGGGGGTGGTACGCAGTATTTT